The clone carrying this TCR beta chain was found many times. Its matching antigen is unknown. The CDR3 totals 15 residues. Losses at the gene ends were 4 bases for V and 5 bases for J; bases not matched to a gene: 8. Germline-derived CDR1 and CDR2 are DFQATT and SNEGSKA (reference sequence). The sample comes from a study of neurological immune-mediated disorders. Findings of the study overall: HTLV-1-associated myelopathy displayed the greatest TCR clonal expansion, and multiple sclerosis exhibited the smallest, lower than that of healthy controls. Because no CDR3 amino acid sequences were shared across subjects by expanded clones, private repertoires were suggested in all groups.

Each CDR3 protein gets one entry after TCRdb re-called the 5' RACE reads with MiXCR. This sample yields 93,000 or so distinct CDR3 sequences, of which 11% are seen a single time; under 3.5% belongs to the top ten. Time point noted: longitudinal time-point 3. Where libraries were unsorted, they were derived from 2 million PBMCs stored at -80 degrees C. This sequence originates from a female donor with HTLV-1-associated myelopathy (HAM/TSP). V and J are TRBV20-1 and TRBJ2-1; 10 positions agree with TRBD2. The material sequenced was PBMCs. CDR3 nucleotides: TGCAGTGCTACACCCGGGACTAGCGTGGACAATGAGCAGTTCTTC. The encoded protein is CSATPGTSVDNEQFF.